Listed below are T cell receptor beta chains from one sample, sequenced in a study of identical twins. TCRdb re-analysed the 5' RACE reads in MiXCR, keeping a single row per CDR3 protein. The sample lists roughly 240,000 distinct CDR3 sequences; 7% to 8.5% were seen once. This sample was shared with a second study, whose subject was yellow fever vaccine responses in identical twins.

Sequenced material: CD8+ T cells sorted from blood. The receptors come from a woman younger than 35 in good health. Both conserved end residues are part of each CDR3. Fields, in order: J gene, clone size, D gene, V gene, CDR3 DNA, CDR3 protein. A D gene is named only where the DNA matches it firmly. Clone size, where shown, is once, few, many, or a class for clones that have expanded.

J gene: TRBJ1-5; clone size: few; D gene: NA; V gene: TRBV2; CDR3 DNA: TGTGCCAGCAGCCCTGGGGTTAATAGCAATCAGCCCCAGCATTTT; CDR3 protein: CASSPGVNSNQPQHF
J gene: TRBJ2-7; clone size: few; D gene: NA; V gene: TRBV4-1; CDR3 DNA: TGCGCCAGCAGCCAAGCCCCAGCATCCGAGCAGTACTTC; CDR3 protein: CASSQAPASEQYF
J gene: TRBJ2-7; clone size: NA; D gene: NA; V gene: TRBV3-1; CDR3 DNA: TGTGCCAGCAGCCAAGAAACCAGGGGCACTTCCTACGAGCAGTACTTC; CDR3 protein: CASSQETRGTSYEQYF
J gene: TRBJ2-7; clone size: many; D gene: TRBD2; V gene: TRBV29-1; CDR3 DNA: TGCAGCGTTGAAGCGGTGTCTAGCGGATACCCCTCCTACGAGCAGTACTTC; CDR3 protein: CSVEAVSSGYPSYEQYF
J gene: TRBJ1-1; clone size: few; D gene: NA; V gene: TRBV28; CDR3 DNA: TGTGCCAGCAGTCCACCGGATACCTTGTCAATGAACACTGAAGCTTTCTTT; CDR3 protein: CASSPPDTLSMNTEAFF
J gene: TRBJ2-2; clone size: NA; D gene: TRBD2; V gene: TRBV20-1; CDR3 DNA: TGCAGTGCTAGAGGACTAGCGGGGAACACCGGGGAGCTGTTTTTT; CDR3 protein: CSARGLAGNTGELFF
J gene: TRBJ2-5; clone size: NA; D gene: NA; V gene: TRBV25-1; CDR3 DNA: TGTGCCAGCAGTCCTGAGACCTTGGAGACCCAGTACTTC; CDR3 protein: CASSPETLETQYF
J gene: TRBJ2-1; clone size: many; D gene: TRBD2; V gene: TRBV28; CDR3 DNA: TGTGCCAGCAGTTTACTAGCGGGGAAGTACAATGAGCAGTTCTTC; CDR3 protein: CASSLLAGKYNEQFF
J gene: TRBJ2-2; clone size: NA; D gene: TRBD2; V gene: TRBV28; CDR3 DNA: TGTGCCAGCAGTTTCTCGGCTAGCGGGAGGTGGTACACCGGGGAGCTGTTTTTT; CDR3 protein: CASSFSASGRWYTGELFF
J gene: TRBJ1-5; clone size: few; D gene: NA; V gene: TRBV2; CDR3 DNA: TGTGCCAGCAGAGAAGGGGGTTTTAGCAATCAGCCCCAGCATTTT; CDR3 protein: CASREGGFSNQPQHF
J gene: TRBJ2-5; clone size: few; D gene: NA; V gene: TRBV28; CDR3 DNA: TGTGCCAGCAGTCTCACCTCAACAGGGACGGAAGAGACCCAGTACTTC; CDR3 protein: CASSLTSTGTEETQYF
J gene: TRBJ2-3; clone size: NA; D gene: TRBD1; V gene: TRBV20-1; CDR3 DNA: TGCAGTGCTAGAGTCAGGGGGTTCACAGATACGCAGTATTTT; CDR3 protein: CSARVRGFTDTQYF
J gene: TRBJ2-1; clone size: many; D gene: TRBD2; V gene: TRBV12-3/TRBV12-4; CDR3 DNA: TGTGCCAGCAGTTTAGCGGGGGGGTATACTGAGCAGTTCTTC; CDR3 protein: CASSLAGGYTEQFF
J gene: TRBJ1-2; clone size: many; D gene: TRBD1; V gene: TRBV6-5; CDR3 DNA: TGTGCCAGCAGTGGACAGGGGGATGGCTACACCTTC; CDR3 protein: CASSGQGDGYTF
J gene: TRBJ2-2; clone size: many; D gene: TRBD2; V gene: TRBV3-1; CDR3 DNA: TGTGCCAGCAGCCCCGGGACTATCACCGCCGGGGAGCTGTTTTTT; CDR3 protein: CASSPGTITAGELFF
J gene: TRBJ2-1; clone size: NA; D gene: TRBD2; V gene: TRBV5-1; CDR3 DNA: TGCGCCAGCAGCTTTAGCGGGAGGCTACCCTACAATGAGCAGTTCTTC; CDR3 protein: CASSFSGRLPYNEQFF
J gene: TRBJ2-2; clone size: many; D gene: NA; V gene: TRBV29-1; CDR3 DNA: TGCAGCGTTCTACTTAGTTTTACCGGGGAGCTGTTTTTT; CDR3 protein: CSVLLSFTGELFF
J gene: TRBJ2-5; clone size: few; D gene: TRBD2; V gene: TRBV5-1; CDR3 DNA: TGCGCCAGCAATGTCAAGGGCGGGAGTTACCACCCGTCCCAAGAGACCCAGTACTTC; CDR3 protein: CASNVKGGSYHPSQETQYF
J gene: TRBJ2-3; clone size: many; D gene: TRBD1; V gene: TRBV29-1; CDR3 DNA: TGCAGCGCCGACCCCGGGACAGGGATCGGTACGCAGTATTTT; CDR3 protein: CSADPGTGIGTQYF
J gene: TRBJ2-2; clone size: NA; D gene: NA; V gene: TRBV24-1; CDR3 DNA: TGTGCCACCAGTCTGGACACCTTCACCGGGGAGCTGTTTTTT; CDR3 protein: CATSLDTFTGELFF
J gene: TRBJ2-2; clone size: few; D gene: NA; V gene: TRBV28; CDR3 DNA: TGTGCCAGCAGTTCGTCCCCCGGGGAGCTGTTTTTT; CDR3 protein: CASSSSPGELFF
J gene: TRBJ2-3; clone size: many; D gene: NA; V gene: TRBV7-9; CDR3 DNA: TGTGCCAGCATCAAAAGCGACAGGAGAAGCACAGATACGCAGTATTTT; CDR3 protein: CASIKSDRRSTDTQYF
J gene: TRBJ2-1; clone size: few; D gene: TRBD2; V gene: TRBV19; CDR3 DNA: TGTGCCAGTAGTAACCCCTATACCCCGGGGGGTCCGATCTTC; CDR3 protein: CASSNPYTPGGPIF
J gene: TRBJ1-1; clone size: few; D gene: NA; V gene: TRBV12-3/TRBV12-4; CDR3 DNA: TGTGCCAGCAGTTTAGCGCCTATGACGAACACTGAAGCTTTCTTT; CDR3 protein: CASSLAPMTNTEAFF
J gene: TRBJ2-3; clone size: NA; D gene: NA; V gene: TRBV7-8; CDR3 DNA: TGTGCCAGCAGCCCTATCCCGTATGATAGCACAGATACGCAGTATTTT; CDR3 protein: CASSPIPYDSTDTQYF
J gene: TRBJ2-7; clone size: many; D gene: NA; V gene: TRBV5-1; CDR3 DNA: TGCGCCAGCAGCCCCAGGCAGGGTGGTTACGAGCAGTACTTC; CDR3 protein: CASSPRQGGYEQYF
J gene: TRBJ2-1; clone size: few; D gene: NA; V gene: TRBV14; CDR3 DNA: TGTGCCAGCAGCCAAGAACCCTGGGTTGGAGGGGCGAGCAATGAGCAGTTCTTC; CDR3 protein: CASSQEPWVGGASNEQFF
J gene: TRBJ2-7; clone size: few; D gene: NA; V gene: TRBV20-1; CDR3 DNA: TGCAGTGCTACAAGTGAGGGAAGCGGGCGAGTCTACGAGCAGTACTTC; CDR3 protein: CSATSEGSGRVYEQYF
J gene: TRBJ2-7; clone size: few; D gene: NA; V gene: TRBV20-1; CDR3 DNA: TGCAGTGCTAGGGGCTGGGAGGACTACGAGCAGTACTTC; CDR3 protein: CSARGWEDYEQYF
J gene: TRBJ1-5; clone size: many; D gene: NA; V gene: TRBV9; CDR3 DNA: TGTGCCAGCAGCGCCCGGACAGAACTCAATCAGCCCCAGCATTTT; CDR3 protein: CASSARTELNQPQHF
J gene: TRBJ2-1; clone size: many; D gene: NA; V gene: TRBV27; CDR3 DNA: TGTGCCAGCAGTTTATCGGCCGGTGGCGACAATGAGCAGTTCTTC; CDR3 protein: CASSLSAGGDNEQFF
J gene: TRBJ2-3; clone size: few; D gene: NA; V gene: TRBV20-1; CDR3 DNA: TGCAGTGCTCATTCGGGGCTAGAGAGCACAGATACGCAGTATTTT; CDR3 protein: CSAHSGLESTDTQYF
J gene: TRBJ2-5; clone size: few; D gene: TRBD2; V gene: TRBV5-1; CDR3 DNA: TGCGCCAGCAGCTTGGCCAGACTAGCGGGAGTTGGGAACCCCGCGGAGACCCAGTACTTC; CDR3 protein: CASSLARLAGVGNPAETQYF
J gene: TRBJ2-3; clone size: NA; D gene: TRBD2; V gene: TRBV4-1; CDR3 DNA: TGCGCCAGCAGCCCACCGTTCGGAGCGGGAGGGCCGTCAGATACGCAGTATTTT; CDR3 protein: CASSPPFGAGGPSDTQYF
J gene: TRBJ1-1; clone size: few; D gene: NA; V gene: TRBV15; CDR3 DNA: TGTGCCACCAGCAGAGATCTGACAGTGACTACCTTGAACACTGAAGCTTTCTTT; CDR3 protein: CATSRDLTVTTLNTEAFF
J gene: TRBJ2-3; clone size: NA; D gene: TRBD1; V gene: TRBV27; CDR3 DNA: TGTGCCAGCAGTTGGACAGGTTGGGGCCCAGATACGCAGTATTTT; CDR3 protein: CASSWTGWGPDTQYF
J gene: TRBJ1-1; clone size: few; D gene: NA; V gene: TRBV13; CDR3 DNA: TGTGCCAGCAGCTCGATGTTGGAGGACACTGAAGCTTTCTTT; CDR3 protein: CASSSMLEDTEAFF
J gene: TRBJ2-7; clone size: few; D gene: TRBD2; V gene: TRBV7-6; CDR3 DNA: TGTGCCAGCAGCCCACGCCCTAGCGGGAGTTACGAGCAGTACTTC; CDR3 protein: CASSPRPSGSYEQYF
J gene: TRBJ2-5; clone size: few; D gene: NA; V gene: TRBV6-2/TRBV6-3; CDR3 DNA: TGTGCCGGGAAAAGCCCCCAAGAGACCCAGTACTTC; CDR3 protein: CAGKSPQETQYF
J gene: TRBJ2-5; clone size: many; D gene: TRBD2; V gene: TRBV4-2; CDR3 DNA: TGTGCCAGCAGCGAGCTAGCGGGATCCGAAGAGACCCAGTACTTC; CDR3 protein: CASSELAGSEETQYF
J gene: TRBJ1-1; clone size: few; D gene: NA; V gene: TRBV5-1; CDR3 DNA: TGCGCCAGCAGAATTCGGGGGATTGGGGCTGAAGCTTTCTTT; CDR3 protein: CASRIRGIGAEAFF
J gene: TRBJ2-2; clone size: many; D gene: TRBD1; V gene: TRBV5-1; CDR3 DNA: TGCGCCAGCAGCTTGGTCGGGACAGGGGAGGCCGGGGAGCTGTTTTTT; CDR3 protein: CASSLVGTGEAGELFF
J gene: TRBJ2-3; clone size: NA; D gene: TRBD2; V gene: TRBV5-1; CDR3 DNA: TGCGCCAGCAGCTTGTGGGGGACTAGCGGGAGTGTGGTGTGGACAGATACGCAGTATTTT; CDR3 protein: CASSLWGTSGSVVWTDTQYF
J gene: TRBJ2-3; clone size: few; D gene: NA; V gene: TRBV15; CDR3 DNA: TGTGCCACCATGGGGATTAGCACAGATACGCAGTATTTT; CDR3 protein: CATMGISTDTQYF
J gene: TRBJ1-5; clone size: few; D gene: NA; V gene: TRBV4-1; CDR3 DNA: TGCGCCAGCAGCCACGAGGGTGGCAATCAGCCCCAGCATTTT; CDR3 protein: CASSHEGGNQPQHF
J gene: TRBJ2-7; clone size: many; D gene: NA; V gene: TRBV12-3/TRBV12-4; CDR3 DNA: TGTGCCAGCAGTTCTTCCCACCTAGGTTGGGACGCCTACGAGCAGTACTTC; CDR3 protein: CASSSSHLGWDAYEQYF
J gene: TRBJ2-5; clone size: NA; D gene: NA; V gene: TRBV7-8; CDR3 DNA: TGTGCCAGCAGCTTAGTAGAAGGGGCACAAGAGACCCAGTACTTC; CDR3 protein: CASSLVEGAQETQYF
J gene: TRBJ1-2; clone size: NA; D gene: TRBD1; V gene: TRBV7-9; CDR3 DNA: TGTGCCAGCAGCTTCATACCGGGACAGAACTATGGCTACACCTTC; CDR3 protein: CASSFIPGQNYGYTF
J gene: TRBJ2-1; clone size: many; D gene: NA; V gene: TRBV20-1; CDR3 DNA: TGCAGTGCTTCCCAACTAGGAAATGAGCAGTTCTTC; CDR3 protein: CSASQLGNEQFF
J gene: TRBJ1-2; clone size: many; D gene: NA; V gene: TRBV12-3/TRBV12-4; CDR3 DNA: TGTGCCATCAACCTGGCGGGGGCTCCCAGCTATGGCTACACCTTC; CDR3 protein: CAINLAGAPSYGYTF
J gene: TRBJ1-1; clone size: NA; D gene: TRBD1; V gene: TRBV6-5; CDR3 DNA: TGTGCCAGCAGTTATGGGACAGTGGGCACTGAAGCTTTCTTT; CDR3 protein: CASSYGTVGTEAFF
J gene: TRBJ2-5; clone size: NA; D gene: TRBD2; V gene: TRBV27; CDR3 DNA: TGTGCCAGCAGTTCGCGGAGCGGGAGGGCCGGGGAGACCCAGTACTTC; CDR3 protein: CASSSRSGRAGETQYF
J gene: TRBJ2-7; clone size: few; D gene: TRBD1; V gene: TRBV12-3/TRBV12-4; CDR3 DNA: TGTGCCAGCAGCCCTATAATTCCCGGGACAGGGCTAACCGAGCAGTACTTC; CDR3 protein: CASSPIIPGTGLTEQYF
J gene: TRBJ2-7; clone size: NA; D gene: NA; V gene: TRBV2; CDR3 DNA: TGTGCCAGCAGTGAAGTCCCCCCAACGAGCTCCTACGAGCAGTACTTC; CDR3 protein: CASSEVPPTSSYEQYF
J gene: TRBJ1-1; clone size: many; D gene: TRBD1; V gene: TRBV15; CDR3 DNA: TGTGCCACCAGCAGAGATAGGGGGCCGGCGGTTGAAGCTTTCTTT; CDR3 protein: CATSRDRGPAVEAFF
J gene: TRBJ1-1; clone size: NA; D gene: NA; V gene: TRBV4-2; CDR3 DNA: TGTGCCAGCAGCCAAGTTGTAGAAACTGAAGCTTTCTTT; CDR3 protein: CASSQVVETEAFF
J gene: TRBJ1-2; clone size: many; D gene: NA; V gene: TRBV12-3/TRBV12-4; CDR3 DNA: TGTGCCAGCAGCCCCGGGGGAGTTGGCTACACCTTC; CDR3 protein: CASSPGGVGYTF
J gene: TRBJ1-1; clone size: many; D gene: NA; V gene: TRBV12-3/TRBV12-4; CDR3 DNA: TGTGCCAGCAGTATGGGCCCGGGGGGGAACACTGAAGCTTTCTTT; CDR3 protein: CASSMGPGGNTEAFF
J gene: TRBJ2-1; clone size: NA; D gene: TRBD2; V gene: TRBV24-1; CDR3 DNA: TGTGCCACCAGTGATACTAGCGGGGGGTACAATGAGCAGTTCTTC; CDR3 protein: CATSDTSGGYNEQFF
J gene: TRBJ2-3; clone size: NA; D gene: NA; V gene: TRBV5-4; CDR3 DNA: TGTGCCAGCAGCTTGGGGGCTAGCCTTCTGTATTTT; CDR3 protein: CASSLGASLLYF